This T cell receptor beta chain was retrieved from a study of blood T cell repertoires in COVID-19. Turning to the study itself: COVID-19 samples collected from the United States, Italy and Spain covered acute and convalescent phases. In each case, the material was cDNA or gDNA derived from T cells, B-cell-depleted T cells, or PBMCs.

Recruited during active infection, patients (from Seattle) were subsequently followed longitudinally. V shed 2 bases and J shed 6 bases, with 18 bases lying between them. The length of the CDR3 is 15 residues. Germline V gene data show CDR1 as SGHKS and CDR2 as YYEKEE (reference sequence). The authors' processing: Amplification of reference gene primers was used by the study to estimate nucleated cell counts. The method was immunoSEQ multiplex PCR; TCRdb's version includes in-frame clones alone and lacks a portion of them. That table supplies the V and J calls and clone size; D and trimming were determined from the DNA. This table has 500,000 to 600,000 clones, about 89% appearing once.

The sequenced sample was peripheral blood. This sequence originates from a woman aged 45-65 years with COVID-19, enrolled during active disease. The rearrangement joins TRBV5-5 to TRBJ2-7; D is perhaps TRBD2 (7 bases). The CDR3 DNA reads as TGTGCCAGCAGCTTAGGGGGGGCCTTAGGCCGCGAGCAGTACTTC. It specifies CASSLGGALGREQYF.